This T cell receptor beta chain was captured in a study of T-cell reconstitution after alpha-beta-depleted transplantation in children. The CDR3 is 15 residues long. V was shortened by 6 bases and J by 6 bases, with 21 bases between the two germline ends. CDR1 and CDR2 from the germline V gene are MNHEY and SMNVEV (reference sequence). The TCRbeta library incorporated unique molecular identifiers. TCRdb recomputed calls from the PCR reads with MiXCR, one row per CDR3 protein. The table records 250,000 to 300,000 distinct CDR3 sequences, about 10% of them present only once. Source: PBMCs from the stem cell graft donor, taken from the stem cell graft. This rearrangement joins TRBV27 to TRBJ2-7; the D gene could be TRBD1 or TRBD2 (6 bases each). The sequence derives from a human donor who donated a stem cell graft to a child with SCID. CDR3 DNA sequence: TGTGCCAGCAGCCGGGGGCGACACAGCAGGATCGAGCAGTACTTC. It is translated as CASSRGRHSRIEQYF.